This TCR beta chain was documented in a study of response to subunit inactivated influenza vaccine. In TCRdb, the RT-PCR reads were re-called with MiXCR into one record per CDR3 protein. The data contain 500,000 to 550,000 distinct CDR3 sequences, less than 10% of them singletons. This clonotype was found a few times. The CDR3 covers 15 residues. Between the trimmed V and J ends, which lost 4 bases and 3 bases, there was a span of 16 bases. Per germline, CDR1 MGHDK and CDR2 SYGVNS. The TCR originated in a man between 45 and 75 years old who received an inactivated influenza vaccine. The source was PBMCs from blood, collected around 25 months after vaccination. The chain uses TRBV25-1 and TRBJ2-7; TRBD2 is a possible D gene (7 bases). In DNA, the CDR3 is TGTGCCAGCAGTGCGGGGAGGGCAGGGGACTACGAGCAGTACTTC. Amino acids: CASSAGRAGDYEQYF.